The 21 T cell receptor beta chains reported below all come from one sample, sequenced in a study of T cell responses to AZD1222 COVID-19 vaccine. Method: immunoSEQ multiplex PCR; TCRdb's copy keeps in-frame clones and lacks some. The data show some 150,000 clones, about 90% seen once. The sample was peripheral blood, taken on day 0 of MenACWY control vaccination. These TCRs come from an adult in good health.

The rearrangement uses TRBV6-5 and TRBJ1-2, with D tentatively TRBD1 (5 bases). Trimming pared 6 bases from V and 6 bases from J, leaving 11 bases between. The CDR3 has 12 residues. Germline-derived CDR1 and CDR2 are MNHEY and SVGAGI. CDR3 DNA sequence: TGTGCCAGCAGACGGGACGCTGATGGCTACACCTTC. Amino acid sequence: CASRRDADGYTF.

The J gene is TRBJ1-1, the V gene TRBV20-1; D not certain. The CDR3 is 11 residues long. Germline lookup yields CDR1 DFQATT and CDR2 SNEGSKA (reference sequence). The germline V and J ends were trimmed by 3 bases and 4 bases, with 6 bases remaining between them. The CDR3 bases are TGCAGTGCTAGTGATCCCACTGAAGCTTTCTTT. Amino acid sequence: CSASDPTEAFF.

The chain employs TRBV7-2 and TRBJ1-6; D is unclear. The CDR3 consists of 17 residues. V was cut by 3 bases and J by 0 bases, with 12 bases left in between. CDR1 and CDR2 (germline): SGHTA, FQGNSA. The CDR3 DNA follows: TGTGCCAGCAGCTTGAGTCGTCTCAGCTCCTATAATTCACCCCTCCACTTT. The encoded protein is CASSLSRLSSYNSPLHF. Full variable domain (missing parts from reference TRBV7-2 and TRBJ1-6): GAGVSQSPSNKVTEKGKDVELRCDPISGHTALYWYRQSLGQGLEFLIYFQGNSAPDKSGLPSDRFSAERTGGSVSTLTIQRTQQEDSAVYLCASSLSRLSSYNSPLHFGNGTRLTVT.

V is TRBV6-1 and J is TRBJ1-5, with 8 bases lining up with TRBD1. Germline trimming cut 2 bases from V and 7 bases from J; bases unmatched to any gene: 4. The CDR3 runs to 14 residues. From germline, CDR1 is MNHNS and CDR2 SASEGT. The CDR3 spells CASSESGGEQPQHF. Here the CDR3 DNA reads TGTGCCAGCAGTGAATCAGGGGGCGAGCAGCCCCAGCATTTT.

The rearrangement links TRBV3-1 (or the pseudogene TRBV3-2) to TRBJ1-2; D remains ambiguous. Germline V gene sequence: CDR1 LGHDT, CDR2 YNNKEL (reference sequence). Trimming took 4 bases from V and 5 from J, leaving 17 bases between them. This CDR3 region has 15 residues. The CDR3 is CASSPPQAKRYGYTF. The CDR3 nucleotides are TGTGCCAGCAGCCCGCCCCAGGCGAAAAGGTATGGCTACACCTTC.

The chain recombines TRBV28 with TRBJ1-1; possibly TRBD1 for D (6 bases). This CDR3 region has 12 residues. Germline CDR1 MDHEN, CDR2 SYDVKM. The V end was cut by 8 bases, the J end by 8 bases, with 15 bases between. The CDR3 reads CASPSGTSEAFF. The CDR3 nucleotides are TGTGCCAGCCCTTCGGGGACATCCGAAGCTTTCTTT.

V is TRBV11-3 and J is TRBJ2-3, with 7 nucleotides matching TRBD2. V lost 5 bases and J lost 3; bases outside the gene matches: 8. CDR1 is SGHNT and CDR2 is YENEEA in the germline V gene. This CDR3 is built from 15 residues. CDR3 nucleotides: TGTGCCAGCAGCGACGGTGGGAGGGGAACAGATACGCAGTATTTT. This codes for CASSDGGRGTDTQYF.

This sequence joins TRBV28 and TRBJ1-4; 7 bases align to TRBD1. V gave up 5 bases and J gave up 0 bases; unmatched junction bases: 21. Germline CDR1 reads MDHEN; CDR2 reads SYDVKM. The CDR3 spans 21 residues. The CDR3 DNA sequence: TGTGCCAGCAGTCTCGGGACAGTACCCTATGAAACTCTTGCAACTAATGAAAAACTGTTTTTT. It is translated as CASSLGTVPYETLATNEKLFF.

The genes are TRBV11-2 and TRBJ2-7; TRBD2 is a possible D gene (6 bases). The CDR3 covers 17 residues. Germline assignment: CDR1 SGHAT and CDR2 FQNNGV. V lost 2 bases and J lost 3, with 20 bases in between. The CDR3 loop reads CASSLLLTGLTDYEQYF. CDR3 in DNA: TGTGCCAGCAGCTTACTCTTGACGGGACTCACCGACTACGAGCAGTACTTC.

The gene calls are TRBV6-5 and TRBJ1-3; the D is unclear. Trimming shortened V by 6 bases and J by 4 bases, and 13 bases separated the two germline ends. Germline V CDR1 and CDR2: MNHEY, SVGAGI. The CDR3 sequence is 14 residues long. The CDR3 DNA reads TGTGCCAGCAGCTCAGACGGGAGAGGAAACACCATATATTTT. Its translation is CASSSDGRGNTIYF.

The V gene is TRBV6-1, the J gene TRBJ2-7, with 7 bases aligning to TRBD2. Germline lookup yields CDR1 MNHNS and CDR2 SASEGT. V was clipped by 3 bases and J by 4 bases; unmatched bases: 6. This CDR3 has 14 residues. The CDR3 loop reads CASSDAGVLYEQYF. CDR3 DNA sequence: TGTGCCAGCAGTGACGCGGGAGTCTTGTACGAGCAGTACTTC.

As regards this clone: Mismatch with germline at one junction end may stem from a read error. This chain connects TRBV6-5 to TRBJ1-1, with D tentatively TRBD1 (5 bases). Germline loops: CDR1 MNHEY, CDR2 SVGAGI. The CDR3 is 10 amino acids. DNA for the CDR3: TGTGCCAGCAGTATCGAGGGAGGGACCTTT. Translation gives CASSIEGGTF.

The rearrangement uses TRBV27 and TRBJ1-6, with 8 positions matching TRBD1. V lost 6 bases and J lost 8; bases outside the gene matches: 6. Germline V gives CDR1 MNHEY, CDR2 SMNVEV (reference sequence). This CDR3 comprises 14 residues. The CDR3 DNA reads TGTGCCAGCAGCTTCGGACAGGGACATTCACCCCTCCACTTT. Encoded protein: CASSFGQGHSPLHF.

J is TRBJ1-1 and V is TRBV5-1; a weak D match, TRBD1 (6 bases). Between the trimmed V and J ends, which lost 3 bases and 1 base, there was a span of 10 bases. The CDR3 consists of 14 residues. The V gene's germline CDR1 is SGHRS and CDR2 YFSETQ. CDR3 DNA sequence: TGCGCCAGCAGCTGGGGACACTCGAACACTGAAGCTTTCTTT. Translation gives CASSWGHSNTEAFF.

The CDR3 here is CASSVDGPGADTQYF. The CDR3 bases are TGTGCCAGCAGCGTAGATGGACCCGGCGCAGATACGCAGTATTTT. The J gene is TRBJ2-3, the V gene TRBV9; D is unclear. From germline, CDR1 is SGDLS and CDR2 YYNGEE. CDR3 length equals 15 residues. V shed 0 bases and J shed 4 bases, with 12 bases lying between them. The full variable domain, its missing parts supplied by reference TRBV9 and TRBJ2-3, is DSGVTQTPKHLITATGQRVTLRCSPRSGDLSVYWYQQSLDQGLQFLIQYYNGEERAKGNILERFSAQQFPDLHSELNLSSLELGDSALYFCASSVDGPGADTQYFGPGTRLTVL.

On this clone itself: Within the sample, other DNA sequences also encode this same CDR3. The V call is TRBV9, the J call TRBJ1-6, with D maybe TRBD1 (5 bases). The CDR3 has 14 amino acids. Germline lookup yields CDR1 SGDLS and CDR2 YYNGEE. Trimming removed 0 bases from V and 7 bases from J, with 8 bases in between. This chain's CDR3 is CASSVGPGNSPLHF. In DNA form, the CDR3 reads TGTGCCAGCAGCGTAGGTCCAGGGAATTCACCCCTCCACTTT.

This clone was observed a handful of times. This chain connects TRBV19 to TRBJ1-3, with 8 bases fitting TRBD1. J was trimmed by 4 bases and V by 6 bases; bases with no gene match: 8. Germline CDR1 LNHDA, CDR2 SQIVND (reference sequence). The CDR3 is made up of 15 amino acids. Written as DNA, the CDR3 is TGTGCCAGTAGCCCCAGGGGGCGGCGAGGAAACACCATATATTTT. As protein: CASSPRGRRGNTIYF. Using reference TRBV19 and TRBJ1-3 for the parts outside the CDR3, the full variable domain is DGGITQSPKYLFRKEGQNVTLSCEQNLNHDAMYWYRQDPGQGLRLIYYSQIVNDFQKGDIAEGYSVSREKKESFPLTVTSAQKNPTAFYLCASSPRGRRGNTIYFGEGSWLTVV.

V gene TRBV30 combines with J gene TRBJ2-4; 7 bases fit TRBD1. This CDR3 comprises 14 residues. From germline, CDR1 is GTSNPN and CDR2 SVGIG (reference sequence). J lost 3 bases, V lost 2 bases, and 4 bases had no gene match. The CDR3 protein is CAWSLGQVKNIQYF. In DNA, the CDR3 is TGTGCCTGGAGTCTTGGACAGGTCAAAAACATTCAGTACTTC.

This clone was picked up a small number of times. This chain uses TRBV11-3 with TRBJ2-3, with 9 bases lining up with TRBD1. The V segment lost 5 bases and the J segment 2 bases; nucleotides outside the gene matches: 5. Germline V gene lookup returns CDR1 SGHNT and CDR2 YENEEA. The CDR3 has 15 residues. The CDR3 spells CASSPRTGATDTQYF. CDR3 nucleotides: TGTGCCAGCAGCCCCAGGACAGGGGCCACAGATACGCAGTATTTT.

The chain couples TRBV5-1 to TRBJ2-2; D ambiguous. The CDR3 loop spans 14 amino acids. Trimming pared 0 bases from V and 4 bases from J, leaving 7 bases between. Germline loops: CDR1 SGHRS, CDR2 YFSETQ. The DNA of the CDR3 is TGCGCCAGCAGCTTGGGGACCTCCACCGGGGAGCTGTTTTTT. This encodes CASSLGTSTGELFF.

J is TRBJ2-7 and V is TRBV9; 8 bases fit TRBD1. J lost 3 bases, V lost 6 bases, and 8 bases had no gene match. The germline V gene has CDR1 SGDLS and CDR2 YYNGEE. The CDR3 runs to 14 residues. The CDR3 region is CASTLGQDNYEQYF. The CDR3 DNA reads TGTGCCAGCACCCTGGGACAGGATAACTACGAGCAGTACTTC. Full variable domain (rest looked up from reference TRBV9 and TRBJ2-7): DSGVTQTPKHLITATGQRVTLRCSPRSGDLSVYWYQQSLDQGLQFLIQYYNGEERAKGNILERFSAQQFPDLHSELNLSSLELGDSALYFCASTLGQDNYEQYFGPGTRLTVT.